This TCR beta chain derives from a study of T cell responses to AZD1222 COVID-19 vaccine. Notes on the study in general: Mostly white British, mostly female donors; authors suggested clonal diversity may be underestimated. When two AZD1222 doses had been given, Spike-specific TCR breadth and depth rose. Nearly half of the spike-specific TCRs reportedly recognize variant regions that carry no mutations.

V lost 2 bases, J lost 11 bases, and 10 bases stayed unmatched. This CDR3 comprises 14 residues. The germline V gene encodes CDR1 MDHEN and CDR2 SYDVKM. The data were produced by immunoSEQ multiplex PCR, yet TCRdb's version contains in-frame clones alone and is incomplete. The table has under 150,000 clones, about 90% seen once. Of note for this clone: Its matching antigen is unknown.

This clonotype was sampled from an adult who received the AZD1222 COVID-19 vaccine. The V gene is TRBV28, the J gene TRBJ1-1; 8 bases align to TRBD1. The input for sequencing was peripheral blood, taken 28 days after the second AZD1222 dose. The CDR3 coding sequence is TGTGCCAGCAGTTTAAAGGGACAGGAGTTTTCGGCTTTCTTT. Protein product: CASSLKGQEFSAFF.